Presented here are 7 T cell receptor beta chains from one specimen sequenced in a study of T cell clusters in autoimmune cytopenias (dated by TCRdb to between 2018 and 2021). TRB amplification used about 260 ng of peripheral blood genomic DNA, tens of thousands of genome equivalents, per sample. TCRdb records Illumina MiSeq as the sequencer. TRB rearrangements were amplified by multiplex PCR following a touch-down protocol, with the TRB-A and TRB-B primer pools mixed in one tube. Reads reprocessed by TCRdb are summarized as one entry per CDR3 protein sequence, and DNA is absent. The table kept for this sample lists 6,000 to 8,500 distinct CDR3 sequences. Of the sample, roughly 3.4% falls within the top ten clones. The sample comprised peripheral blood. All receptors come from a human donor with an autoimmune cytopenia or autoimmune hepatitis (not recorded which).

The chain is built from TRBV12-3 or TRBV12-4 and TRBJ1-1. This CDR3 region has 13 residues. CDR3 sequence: CASSFGGDTEAFF.

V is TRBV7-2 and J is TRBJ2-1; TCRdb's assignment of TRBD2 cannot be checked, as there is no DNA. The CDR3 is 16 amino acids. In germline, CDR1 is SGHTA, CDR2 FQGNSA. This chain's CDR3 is CASSLMGGGAYNEQFF. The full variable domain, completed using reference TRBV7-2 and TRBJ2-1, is GAGVSQSPSNKVTEKGKDVELRCDPISGHTALYWYRQSLGQGLEFLIYFQGNSAPDKSGLPSDRFSAERTGGSVSTLTIQRTQQEDSAVYLCASSLMGGGAYNEQFFGPGTRLTVL.

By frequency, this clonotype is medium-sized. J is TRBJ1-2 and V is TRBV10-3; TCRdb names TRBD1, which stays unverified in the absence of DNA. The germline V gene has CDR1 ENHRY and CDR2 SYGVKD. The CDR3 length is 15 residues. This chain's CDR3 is CAISGTTGPNYGYTF.

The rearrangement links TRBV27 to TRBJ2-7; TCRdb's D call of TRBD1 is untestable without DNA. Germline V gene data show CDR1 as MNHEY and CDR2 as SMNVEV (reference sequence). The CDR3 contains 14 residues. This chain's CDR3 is CASRPTQGPYEQYF.

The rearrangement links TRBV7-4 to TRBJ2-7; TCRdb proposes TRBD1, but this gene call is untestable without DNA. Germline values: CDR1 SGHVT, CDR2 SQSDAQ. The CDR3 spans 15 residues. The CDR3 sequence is CASSLAWDPLYEQYF.

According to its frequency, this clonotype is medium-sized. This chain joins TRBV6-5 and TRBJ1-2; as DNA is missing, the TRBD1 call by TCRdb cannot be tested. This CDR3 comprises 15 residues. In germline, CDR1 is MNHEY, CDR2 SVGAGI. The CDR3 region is CASRTPGRGDYGYTF.

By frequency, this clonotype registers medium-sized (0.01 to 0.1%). The CDR3 reads CSDRTGLGRINYGYTF. This rearrangement joins TRBV29-1 to TRBJ1-2. Germline V CDR1 and CDR2: SQVTM, ANQGSEA. CDR3 length equals 16 residues.